A selection of T cell receptor beta chains follows, all from one sample in a study of blood T cell repertoires in COVID-19. Produced via immunoSEQ multiplex PCR; TCRdb's table is partial and in-frame only. The data show roughly 250,000 clones, 65% to 80% seen once. Specimen: peripheral blood. Source of these receptors: a woman in her 40s with active or convalescent COVID-19. The conserved cysteine and the conserved F or W are not part of the CDR3 here. The listing skips clone size in some rows; elsewhere it reads once, few, many or a size class.

abundance	j_gene	v_gene	CDR3aa
.	TRBJ2-4	TRBV5-4	ASSREGANIQY
.	TRBJ1-5	TRBV3-1/TRBV3-2	ASSQTGGLGNQPQH
.	TRBJ1-4	TRBV6-1	ASSEERMKLTNEKLF
.	TRBJ2-3	TRBV7-3	ASSPELADTQY
few	TRBJ1-1	TRBV27	ASSRESAEAF
.	TRBJ1-5	TRBV5-1	ASSLAGVGNQPQH
.	TRBJ1-5	TRBV5-1	ASSLDGAGNQPQH
.	TRBJ1-2	TRBV5-1	ASSSAQGEDGYT
once	TRBJ2-1	TRBV5-5	ASSLAGSYNEQF
.	TRBJ1-5	TRBV10-2	ASSVRAGNQPQH
.	TRBJ2-2	TRBV2	ASRGTGDTGELF
.	TRBJ2-3	TRBV5-1	ASSLVRGSTDTQY
.	TRBJ1-1	TRBV19	ASRGTGRGNTEAF
.	TRBJ1-1	TRBV5-4	ASSLFDRGIMNTEAF
.	TRBJ2-3	TRBV6-5	ASRRTGPDTQY
.	TRBJ1-5	TRBV6-5	ASRLTGGLGQPQH
once	TRBJ2-2	TRBV12-5	ASAMDRVDGELF
.	TRBJ2-2	TRBV25-1	ASSESRGITGELF
once	TRBJ2-7	TRBV7-9	ASSRSSEQY
.	TRBJ2-5	TRBV3-1/TRBV3-2	ASSQGSAGQETQY
.	TRBJ2-1	TRBV5-1	ASSSVSGGAYNEQF
once	TRBJ2-1	TRBV11-2	ASSARDTGLAEQF
once	TRBJ1-2	TRBV19	ASRSVAYGYT
.	TRBJ2-1	TRBV30	AWSVPSGGNEQF
.	TRBJ1-2	TRBV11-2	ASSLEGKGLANYGYT
.	TRBJ1-1	TRBV18	ASARDRNTEAF
.	TRBJ2-4	TRBV28	ASSFPRGRVAAKNIQY
.	TRBJ1-2	TRBV5-4	ASRTGGGGYT
.	TRBJ2-3	TRBV10-3	AISEYGPSEMGDTQY
few	TRBJ1-1	TRBV20-1	IGQGAEAF
.	TRBJ2-1	TRBV6-6	ASKGTGNYNEQF
.	TRBJ2-3	TRBV10-2	ASAGTSGSSTDTQY
.	TRBJ2-1	TRBV5-8	ASSWPGRLAVVNEQF
.	TRBJ2-1	TRBV25-1	ASSGPLAIHEQF
.	TRBJ2-3	TRBV3-1/TRBV3-2	ASSQTTGRTDTQY
.	TRBJ1-2	TRBV5-4	ASSFSNYGYT
.	TRBJ2-5	TRBV7-7	ASSFGQGREETQY
few	TRBJ2-2	TRBV7-3	ASSLSTSGVNTGELF
few	TRBJ1-1	TRBV3-1/TRBV3-2	ASSASPGKDTEAF
.	TRBJ1-2	TRBV3-1/TRBV3-2	ASSQDRAGRGYT
.	TRBJ1-2	TRBV6-5	ASDDRGGGYT
.	TRBJ2-3	TRBV19	ASSNRATSTDTQY
.	TRBJ2-4	TRBV7-3	ASSLGRAEGLGNFQY
few	TRBJ1-2	TRBV6-2/TRBV6-3	ASSYSGTVGGYT
.	TRBJ2-1	TRBV20-1	SASPREEQF
.	TRBJ1-5	TRBV7-5	VRSLGDREGNQPQH
few	TRBJ1-5	TRBV7-9	ASSLVGGNQPQH
.	TRBJ1-5	TRBV6-4	ASSQGQGLYQPQH
.	TRBJ1-2	TRBV10-3	AISDSGQGYGYT
.	TRBJ1-2	TRBV11-2	ASGAAETGGYT
.	TRBJ2-7	TRBV9	ASSRGDKQY
.	TRBJ2-1	TRBV7-9	ASSLRTGFSEQF
few	TRBJ1-3	TRBV30	AWRGDSTGNTIY
.	TRBJ1-5	TRBV10-2	ASSDGWDRGNQPQH
.	TRBJ1-6	TRBV5-1	ASSLSGNGNSPLH
.	TRBJ1-6	TRBV19	ASSPGQGKNSPLH
once	TRBJ1-2	TRBV5-4	ASSLDGEIYGYT
.	TRBJ2-7	TRBV4-2	ASSHVGQGYEQY
.	TRBJ2-1	TRBV2	ASSRDRGYNEQF